The clone carrying this T cell receptor (beta chain) has a handful of counts. The data were taken from a study of blood T cell repertoires in COVID-19. Looking at the study overall: COVID-19 samples, acute and convalescent, were from the United States, Italy and Spain. The cDNA or gDNA used as material had been derived from T cells, B-cell-depleted T cells, or PBMCs.

The CDR3 loop spans 15 amino acids. Germline V gene sequence: CDR1 SGHNT, CDR2 YYREEE (reference sequence). Trimming cost V 3 bases and J 2 bases; bases outside gene matches: 7. In the original analysis: Researchers report that nucleated cell counts were estimated from reference gene primer amplification. Some clones are missing from TCRdb's copy, which holds only in-frame ones; the method was immunoSEQ multiplex PCR. The V and J calls and clone size were taken over from that table, and D and trimming were inferred from the DNA. Of approximately 26,000 clones listed, 75% to 85% are singletons. V is TRBV5-4 and J is TRBJ1-2, with 7 bases that match TRBD1. The sequenced material came from peripheral blood. The receptor comes from a man of 80 years or more with active or convalescent COVID-19. The CDR3 here is CASSSRTGRNYGYTF. The CDR3 coding sequence is TGTGCCAGCAGCTCTCGGACAGGTCGCAACTATGGCTACACCTTC.